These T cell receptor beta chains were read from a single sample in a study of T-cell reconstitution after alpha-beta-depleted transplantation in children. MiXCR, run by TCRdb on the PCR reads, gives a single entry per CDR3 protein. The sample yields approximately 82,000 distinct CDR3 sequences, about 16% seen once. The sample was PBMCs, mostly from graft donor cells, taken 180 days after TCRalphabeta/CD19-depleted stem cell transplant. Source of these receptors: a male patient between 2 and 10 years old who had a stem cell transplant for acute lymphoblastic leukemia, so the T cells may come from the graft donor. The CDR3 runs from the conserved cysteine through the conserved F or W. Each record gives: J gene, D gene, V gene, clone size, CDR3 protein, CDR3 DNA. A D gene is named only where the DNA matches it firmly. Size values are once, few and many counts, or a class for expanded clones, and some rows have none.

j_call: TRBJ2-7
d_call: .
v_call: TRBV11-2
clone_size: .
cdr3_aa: CASSLDLHEQYF
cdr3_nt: TGTGCCAGCAGCTTAGATCTCCACGAGCAGTACTTC

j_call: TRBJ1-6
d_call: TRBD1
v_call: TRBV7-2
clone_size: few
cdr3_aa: CASSAGQAANSPLHF
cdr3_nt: TGTGCCAGCAGCGCAGGACAGGCGGCTAATTCACCCCTCCACTTT

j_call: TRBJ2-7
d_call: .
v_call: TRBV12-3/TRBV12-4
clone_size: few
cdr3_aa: CASSSRGGRPDEQYF
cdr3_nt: TGTGCCAGCAGTTCAAGGGGGGGACGACCTGACGAGCAGTACTTC

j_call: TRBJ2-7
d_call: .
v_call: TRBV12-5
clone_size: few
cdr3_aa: CASGFPEGGHYEQYF
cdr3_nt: TGTGCTAGTGGTTTCCCGGAGGGGGGACACTACGAGCAGTACTTC

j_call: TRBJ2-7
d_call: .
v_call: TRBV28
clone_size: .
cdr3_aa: CATAPGQSYEQYF
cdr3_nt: TGTGCCACCGCCCCCGGGCAGTCCTACGAGCAGTACTTC

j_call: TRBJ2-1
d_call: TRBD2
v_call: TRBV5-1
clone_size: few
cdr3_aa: CASRGLAGGLLTSYNEQFF
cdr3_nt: TGCGCCAGCAGGGGACTAGCGGGGGGCCTATTAACCTCCTACAATGAGCAGTTCTTC

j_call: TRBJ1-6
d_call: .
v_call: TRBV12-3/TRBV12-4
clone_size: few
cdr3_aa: CASSALDGANSPLHF
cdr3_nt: TGTGCCAGCAGTGCACTAGACGGAGCTAACTCACCCCTCCACTTT

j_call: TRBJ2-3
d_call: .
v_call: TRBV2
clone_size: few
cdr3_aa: CASSEGLSGSTDTQYF
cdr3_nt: TGTGCCAGCAGTGAAGGCCTTAGCGGAAGCACAGATACGCAGTATTTT

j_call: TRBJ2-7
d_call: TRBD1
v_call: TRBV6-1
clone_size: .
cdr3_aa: CASRPDGQDYEQYF
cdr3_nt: TGTGCCAGCAGGCCAGATGGACAGGACTACGAGCAGTACTTC

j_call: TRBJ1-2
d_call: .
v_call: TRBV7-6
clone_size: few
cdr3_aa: CATLDNRNGANYGYTF
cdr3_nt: TGTGCCACCCTAGATAACAGAAACGGGGCTAACTATGGCTACACCTTC

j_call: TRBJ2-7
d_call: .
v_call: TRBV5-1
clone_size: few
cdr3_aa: CASSYGSEQYF
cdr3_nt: TGCGCCAGCAGCTACGGATCCGAGCAGTACTTC

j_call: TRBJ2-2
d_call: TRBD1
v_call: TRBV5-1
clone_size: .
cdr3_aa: CASSLRQGALGTGELFF
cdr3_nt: TGCGCCAGCAGCTTGCGGCAGGGGGCTTTGGGCACCGGGGAGCTGTTTTTT

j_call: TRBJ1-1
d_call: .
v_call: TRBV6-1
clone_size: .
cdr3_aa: CASIGLISHTEAFF
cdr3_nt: TGTGCCAGCATAGGTTTGATTTCGCACACTGAAGCTTTCTTT

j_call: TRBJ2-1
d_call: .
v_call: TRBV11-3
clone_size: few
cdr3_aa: CASSSNGNEQFF
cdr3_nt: TGTGCCAGCAGCTCTAACGGGAATGAGCAGTTCTTC

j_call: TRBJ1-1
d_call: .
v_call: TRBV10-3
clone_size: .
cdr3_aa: CAISESLGQGGGGTEAFF
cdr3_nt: TGTGCCATCAGTGAGTCCCTCGGGCAGGGTGGTGGCGGTACTGAAGCTTTCTTT

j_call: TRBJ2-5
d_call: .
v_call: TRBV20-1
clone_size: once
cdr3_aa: CSAREGNSRTTQYF
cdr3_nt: TGCAGTGCTAGGGAGGGAAACAGCCGGACGACCCAGTACTTC

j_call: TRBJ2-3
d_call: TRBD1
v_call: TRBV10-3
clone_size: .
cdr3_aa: CAIRPGTGGPDTQYF
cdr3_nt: TGTGCCATCAGGCCCGGGACAGGGGGCCCAGATACGCAGTATTTT

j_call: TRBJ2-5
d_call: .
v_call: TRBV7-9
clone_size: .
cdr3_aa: CASSLLTGPETQYF
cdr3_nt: TGTGCCAGCAGCTTACTTACAGGGCCCGAGACCCAGTACTTC

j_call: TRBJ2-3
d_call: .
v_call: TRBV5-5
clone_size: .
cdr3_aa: CASNGIGLTGKSTDTQYF
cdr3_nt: TGTGCCAGCAACGGGATTGGGCTGACAGGAAAGAGCACAGATACGCAGTATTTT

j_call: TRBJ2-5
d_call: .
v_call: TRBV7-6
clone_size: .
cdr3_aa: CASSSSDRFRETQYF
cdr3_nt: TGTGCCAGCAGCTCTTCGGACCGATTCAGGGAGACCCAGTACTTC

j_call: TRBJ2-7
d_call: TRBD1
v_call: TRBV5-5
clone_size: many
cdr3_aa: CASSLGQGAYDEQYF
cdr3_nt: TGTGCCAGCAGCTTGGGACAGGGGGCTTATGACGAGCAGTACTTC

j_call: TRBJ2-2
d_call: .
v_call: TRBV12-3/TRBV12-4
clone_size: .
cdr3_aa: CASSPPSWGELFF
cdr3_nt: TGTGCCAGCAGTCCTCCTAGCTGGGGGGAGCTGTTTTTT

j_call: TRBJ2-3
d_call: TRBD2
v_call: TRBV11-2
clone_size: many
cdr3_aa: CASSPWTSGTDTQYF
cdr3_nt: TGTGCCAGCAGCCCATGGACTAGCGGAACAGATACGCAGTATTTT

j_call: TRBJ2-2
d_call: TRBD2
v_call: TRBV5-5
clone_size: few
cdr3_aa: CASSLVLGGLANTGELFF
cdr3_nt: TGTGCCAGCAGCTTGGTTTTGGGGGGACTAGCGAACACCGGGGAGCTGTTTTTT

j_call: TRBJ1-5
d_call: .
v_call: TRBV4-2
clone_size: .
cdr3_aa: CASSQDWRSNQPQHF
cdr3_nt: TGTGCCAGCAGCCAAGATTGGAGGAGCAATCAGCCCCAGCATTTT

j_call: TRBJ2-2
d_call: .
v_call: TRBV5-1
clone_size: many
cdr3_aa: CASSQDTTGELFF
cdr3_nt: TGCGCCAGCAGCCAAGACACCACCGGGGAGCTGTTTTTT

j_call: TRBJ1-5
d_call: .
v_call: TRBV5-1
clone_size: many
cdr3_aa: CASSPDSPANQPQHF
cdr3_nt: TGCGCCAGCAGCCCGGACAGCCCTGCCAATCAGCCCCAGCATTTT